The source of this T cell receptor beta chain is a study of blood T cell repertoires in COVID-19. Germline V gene sequence: CDR1 MDHEN, CDR2 SYDVKM. Losses at the gene ends were 5 bases for V and 3 bases for J; bases not matched to a gene: 6. CDR3 length equals 15 residues. Assay: immunoSEQ multiplex PCR; the TCRdb copy retains only in-frame clones and omits some. This table has hundreds of thousands of clones, approximately 89% appearing once. Specimen: PBMCs or T cells enriched from blood (not recorded which). V is TRBV28 and J is TRBJ1-5; TRBD1 aligns across 8 bases. The source of this sequence is a woman in her thirties or forties who had recovered from COVID-19. The CDR3 loop reads CASSRLDRDNQPQHF. In nucleotides, the CDR3 is TGTGCCAGCAGTCGACTGGACAGGGACAATCAGCCCCAGCATTTT.